Presented here are 4 T cell receptor beta chains from one specimen sequenced in a study of blood T cell repertoires in COVID-19. This table comes from immunoSEQ multiplex PCR, and its TCRdb copy is limited to in-frame clones, with some not included. This sample has approximately 34,000 clones, with approximately 93% found just once. The sample was peripheral blood. These receptor sequences come from a man aged 60 to 75 with acute or convalescent COVID-19.

This clone appeared once. This rearrangement joins TRBV4-1 to TRBJ1-6; no reliable D call. The CDR3 runs to 16 residues. V shed 4 bases and J shed 7 bases, with 17 bases lying between them. Looked up from germline, CDR1 is MGHRA and CDR2 is YSYEKL. CDR3 DNA: TGCGCCAGCAGCCGCGGTGAGGCCGCGGGGAATTCACCCCTCCACTTT. It yields the protein CASSRGEAAGNSPLHF.

V is TRBV12-5 and J is TRBJ1-1; no firm D call. From germline, CDR1 is LGHNT and CDR2 FRNRAP. Trimming pared 8 bases from V and 2 bases from J, leaving 12 bases between. The CDR3 runs to 13 residues. The CDR3 DNA reads as TGTGCTAGTTCATCGGGATATAACACTGAAGCTTTCTTT. Translating it yields CASSSGYNTEAFF.

CDR3 loop: CASRRQLNTGELFF. In DNA form, the CDR3 reads TGCGCCAGCCGCCGACAGTTGAACACCGGGGAGCTGTTTTTT. V is TRBV5-1 and J is TRBJ2-2; D is possibly TRBD1 (5 bases). Germline values: CDR1 SGHRS, CDR2 YFSETQ. V was shortened by 7 bases and J by 1 base, with 11 bases between the two germline ends. The CDR3 has 14 residues.

The genes are TRBV5-1 and TRBJ1-6; D is ambiguous. The CDR3 runs 14 residues. Trimming removed 4 bases at V and 7 bases at J, with 12 bases between. Germline V gene sequence: CDR1 SGHRS, CDR2 YFSETQ. The CDR3 region is CASSSGPGNSPLHF. The CDR3 nucleotides read TGCGCCAGCAGCAGTGGACCGGGAAATTCACCCCTCCACTTT.